This T cell receptor beta chain comes out of a study of siplizumab effects on memory and regulatory T cells. Note on this clone: Its target is unknown.

Broader study findings: Alloreactive sequences whose origin lay in unstimulated CD4+ memory cells were significantly reduced by siplizumab. Major contributors to the alloresponse seemed to be naive T cells, which also appeared more diverse than memory cells. Of the alloreactive clones, only a minor fraction mapped to unstimulated subsets.

Per individual sample, about 10^5 TCR templates were assayed. Measured with immunoSEQ multiplex PCR; TCRdb has only the in-frame clones, and not every one. This sample yields 80,000 to 130,000 clones, of which about 90% are seen a single time; roughly 2.5% belongs to the top ten. This TCR was recovered from a human donor in good health. Some clones in this sample may be carry-over from other donors' samples. Source material: CD4+ T cells sorted from blood.

This CDR3 reads CASSLLLGEGRSSYEQYF. The CDR3 DNA reads as TGTGCCAGCAGTTTGTTACTTGGTGAGGGCCGAAGCTCCTACGAGCAGTACTTC. This sequence joins TRBV28 and TRBJ2-7; tentative D call: TRBD2 (5 bases). Germline V gene lookup returns CDR1 MDHEN and CDR2 SYDVKM. The CDR3 sequence is 18 residues long. The V end lost 3 bases, the J end lost 0 bases, and 21 bases lay between the germline ends.